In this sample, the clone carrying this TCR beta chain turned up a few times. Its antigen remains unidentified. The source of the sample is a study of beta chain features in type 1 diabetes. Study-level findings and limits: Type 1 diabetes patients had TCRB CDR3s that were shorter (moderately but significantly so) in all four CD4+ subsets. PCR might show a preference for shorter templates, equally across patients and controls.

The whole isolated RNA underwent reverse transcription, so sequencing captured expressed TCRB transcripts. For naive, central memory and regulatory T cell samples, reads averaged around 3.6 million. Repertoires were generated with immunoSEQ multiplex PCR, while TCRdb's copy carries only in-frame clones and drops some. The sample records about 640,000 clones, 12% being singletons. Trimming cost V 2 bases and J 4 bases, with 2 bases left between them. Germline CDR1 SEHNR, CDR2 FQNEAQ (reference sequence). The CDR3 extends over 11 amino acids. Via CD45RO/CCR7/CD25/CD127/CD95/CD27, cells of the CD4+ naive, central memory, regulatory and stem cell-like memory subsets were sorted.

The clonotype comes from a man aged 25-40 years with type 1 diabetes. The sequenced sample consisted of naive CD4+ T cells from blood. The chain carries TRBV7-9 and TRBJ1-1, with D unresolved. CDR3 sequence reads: CASSLFTEAFF. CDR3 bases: TGTGCCAGCAGCTTATTCACTGAAGCTTTCTTT.